This TCR beta chain was obtained from a study of blood T cells in healthy people across ages. General study results and limits: Across the age range, TCR beta diversity per million T cells fell in a roughly linear way.

With respect to this clonotype: Its matching antigen is unknown.

The authors ran a second PCR of 7 to 11 cycles using a sample-barcoded 5' primer and a J-beta primer mix. TCRdb re-analysed the 5' RACE reads in MiXCR, keeping a single row per CDR3 protein. The sample has approximately 810,000 distinct CDR3 sequences, under 40% seen once; the top ten hold 13%. The V and J ends lost 4 bases and 8 bases respectively, with 14 bases between them. There are 13 residues in the CDR3. CDR1 and CDR2 (germline): ENHRY, SYGVKD. The sequencing sample was made of blood. The TCR was taken from a man aged 18 to 30 in good health. The J gene is TRBJ1-2, the V gene TRBV10-3; D is undetermined. The CDR3 reads CAISGWVDRGYTF. The CDR3 DNA reads as TGTGCCATCAGTGGCTGGGTGGACCGGGGCTACACCTTC.